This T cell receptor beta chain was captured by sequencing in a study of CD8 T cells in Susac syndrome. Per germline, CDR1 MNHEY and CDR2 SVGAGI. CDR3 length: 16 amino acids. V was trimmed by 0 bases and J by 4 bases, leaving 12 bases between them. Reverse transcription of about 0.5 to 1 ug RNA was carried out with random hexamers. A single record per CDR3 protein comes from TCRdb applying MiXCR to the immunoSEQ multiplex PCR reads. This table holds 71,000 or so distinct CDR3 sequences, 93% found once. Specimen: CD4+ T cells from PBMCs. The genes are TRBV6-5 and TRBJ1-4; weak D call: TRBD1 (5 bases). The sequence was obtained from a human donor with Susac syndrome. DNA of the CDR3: TGTGCCAGCAGTTACTCAACGGGACGGAATAATGAAAAACTGTTTTTT. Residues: CASSYSTGRNNEKLFF.